This entry lists 8 T cell receptor beta chains sequenced from one sample in a study of T cell responses to AZD1222 COVID-19 vaccine. The assay was immunoSEQ multiplex PCR, and TCRdb's table has in-frame clones only and misses some. Of more than 150,000 clones in the sample, about nine tenths were seen once. Sequencing was performed on peripheral blood, taken 28 days after the second AZD1222 dose. The receptors derive from an adult who received the AZD1222 COVID-19 vaccine.

The V call is TRBV3-1 (or the pseudogene TRBV3-2), the J call TRBJ1-3, with no clear D. Trimming stripped 1 base from V and 0 bases from J, with 10 bases between. Germline CDR1 LGHDT, CDR2 YNNKEL (reference sequence). CDR3 length equals 16 residues. The CDR3 loop reads CASSQARENSGNTIYF. For the CDR3, the DNA is TGTGCCAGCAGCCAAGCGCGGGAGAACTCTGGAAACACCATATATTTT.

The chain carries TRBV7-9 and TRBJ2-4; D is possibly TRBD1 or TRBD2 (5 bases each). CDR1 SEHNR and CDR2 FQNEAQ come from the germline V gene (reference sequence). Trimming removed 5 bases from V and 10 bases from J, with 18 bases in between. This CDR3 region has 14 residues. This CDR3 is CASSRNQGEGIQYF. CDR3 sequence (DNA): TGTGCCAGCAGCCGTAATCAGGGAGAAGGTATTCAGTACTTC.

V usage is TRBV19 and J usage is TRBJ2-1; D uncertain. Trimming pared 7 bases from V and 4 bases from J, leaving 14 bases between. The CDR3 is made up of 14 amino acids. CDR1 and CDR2 from the germline V gene are LNHDA and SQIVND (reference sequence). CDR3 loop: CASKLSTSYNEQFF. The CDR3 bases are TGTGCCAGTAAGCTCTCAACCTCATACAATGAGCAGTTCTTC.

CDR3: CASSSKRGQETQYF. CDR3 in DNA: TGTGCCAGCAGCTCGAAGCGGGGACAAGAGACCCAGTACTTC. The rearrangement uses TRBV7-2 and TRBJ2-5, with 7 positions matching TRBD2. Trimming removed 4 bases from V and 2 bases from J; junction bases left unmatched: 4. Per the germline V gene, CDR1 is SGHTA and CDR2 is FQGNSA. This CDR3 has 14 amino acids.

The chain carries TRBV11-2 and TRBJ2-7; D gene ambiguous. V dropped 5 bases and J dropped 11 bases, with 25 bases sitting between them. This CDR3 contains 15 residues. Germline V gene sequence: CDR1 SGHAT, CDR2 FQNNGV. The CDR3 region has the DNA TGTGCCAGCAGCAGAGTAGCAAGCGCTCCCCAATGGGAGTACTTC. Translation: CASSRVASAPQWEYF. The full variable domain, completed using reference TRBV11-2 and TRBJ2-7, is EAGVAQSPRYKIIEKRQSVAFWCNPISGHATLYWYQQILGQGPKLLIQFQNNGVVDDSQLPKDRFSAERLKGVDSTLKIQPAKLEDSAVYLCASSRVASAPQWEYFGPGTRLTVT.

The gene calls are TRBV30 and TRBJ1-5; 7 bases align to TRBD1. CDR3 size: 14 residues. Looked up from germline, CDR1 is GTSNPN and CDR2 is SVGIG (reference sequence). V shed 7 bases and J 6 bases; nucleotides not matched to a gene: 12. The CDR3: CASSLGGGGQPQHF. In nucleotides, the CDR3 is TGTGCCTCCTCACTCGGAGGGGGCGGTCAGCCCCAGCATTTT.

V and J are TRBV23-1 and TRBJ1-5; D is unresolved. TRBV23-1 belongs to the ORF category, with a function that is uncertain. CDR3 size: 13 residues. The ends were cut back, 3 bases at V and 4 bases at J, with 7 bases in the middle. CDR3 in DNA: TGCGCCAGCAGTCAGATAGAGAATCAGCCCCAGCATTTT. This codes for CASSQIENQPQHF.

CDR3 loop: CASSLPTLGQYGYTF. The CDR3 bases are TGTGCCAGCAGCCTCCCGACCCTAGGACAGTATGGCTACACCTTC. The chain recombines TRBV4-2 with TRBJ1-2, with D possibly TRBD1 on 6 matching bases. V gave up 4 bases and J gave up 5 bases, with 17 bases separating them. The CDR3 is 15 amino acids. Germline lookup yields CDR1 LGHNA and CDR2 YNFKEQ.